This is a list of T cell receptor beta chains from one sample in a study of post-analysis software for immune sequencing data. TCRdb called the PCR reads again in MiXCR, with one record for every CDR3 protein. The table has 450,000 to 650,000 distinct CDR3 sequences, roughly 40% seen once. The specimen was blood. All receptors come from a girl aged 5-17 years with multiple sclerosis. CDR3s include the opening cysteine and the closing phenylalanine or tryptophan. D genes are given only for firm matches. Size is stated for part of the rows, as once, few or many counts, or as a class when the clone is expanded.

d_call	j_call	clone_size	v_call	cdr3_nt	cdr3_aa
TRBD1	TRBJ2-5	-	TRBV3-1	TGTGCCAGCAGCCCCCTCGGGGGACAGGGGAATTCGAACCAAGAGACCCAGTACTTC	CASSPLGGQGNSNQETQYF
TRBD2	TRBJ2-1	-	TRBV4-1	TGCGCCAGCAGCCTAACCGGGACTAGCGGGAGTGCATACAATGAGCAGTTCTTC	CASSLTGTSGSAYNEQFF
TRBD2	TRBJ2-3	-	TRBV5-1	TGCGCCAGCAGCACCAGGACTAGCGGGACAAGCACAGATACGCAGTATTTT	CASSTRTSGTSTDTQYF
-	TRBJ2-4	-	TRBV27	TGTGCCAGCAGTTTACCGGTAGGGGGTTACTTACGAGTCAAAAACATTCAGTACTTC	CASSLPVGGYLRVKNIQYF
-	TRBJ2-7	-	TRBV11-1	TGTGCCAGCAGCTTAGCGAGTGGGACGGCGACCTACGAGCAGTACTTC	CASSLASGTATYEQYF
-	TRBJ2-3	-	TRBV10-3	TGTGCCATCCGCCTGGGGCGGGGGCTAGCAGATACGCAGTATTTT	CAIRLGRGLADTQYF
TRBD2	TRBJ2-5	many	TRBV20-1	TGCAGTGCTCATAGCGGGAGGGGGCAAGAGACCCAGTACTTC	CSAHSGRGQETQYF
-	TRBJ2-3	once	TRBV24-1	TGTGCCACCAGGGCAAGGGACACAGATACGCAGTATTTT	CATRARDTDTQYF
-	TRBJ2-6	-	TRBV7-9	TGTGCCAGCTCCGGTTCTGGGGCCAACGTCCTGACTTTC	CASSGSGANVLTF
-	TRBJ1-5	-	TRBV6-6	TGTGCCAGCAGTTACTCGGGCAGGGTTAGCAATCAGCCCCAGCATTTT	CASSYSGRVSNQPQHF
-	TRBJ2-7	few	TRBV29-1	TGCAGCGTCGGACATTTGTTAACCTACGAGCAGTACTTC	CSVGHLLTYEQYF